This TCR beta chain was identified during a study of control samples from healthy donors and cancer patients. Generated by immunoSEQ multiplex PCR, the TCRdb table keeps only in-frame clones and is missing some. The data hold some 130,000 clones, with just under 95% observed a single time. The source of this sequence is a man aged 30-40 years in good health. The sample comprised blood.

In DNA, the CDR3 is TGTGCCAGCTCACCTGAGGGGTATAATTCACCCCTCCACTTT. Protein product: CASSPEGYNSPLHF. The chain carries TRBV18 and TRBJ1-6; TRBD1 might be the D (5 bases). Trimming took off 3 bases at V and 4 bases at J, with 7 bases between the two ends. In germline, CDR1 is KGHSH, CDR2 LQKENI. This CDR3 is 14 amino acids long.